What follows are 10 T cell receptor beta chains derived from one specimen sequenced in a study of vaccination effects on CD4 cells after COVID-19. Antigens for these TCRs are unknown. Antigen-specific CD4+ T cells were expanded with viral peptide pools in the ViraFEST assay before sequencing. Isolation of CD4+ T cells took place after about ten days of culture. Vaccine recipients had no previous SARS-CoV-2 infection; their nucleocapsid antibodies were negative. Clones were sequenced by immunoSEQ multiplex PCR, and TCRdb holds only the in-frame ones, with some missing. The sample records tens of thousands of clones, 60% to 80% being singletons. This material consisted of CD4+ T cells from PBMCs cultured with HCoV-OC43 spike peptides, taken before COVID-19 vaccination. Regarding subset: HCoV-OC43 spike overlapping peptide pool stimulation. Receptors were obtained from a human donor who received a COVID-19 vaccine.

This chain links TRBV19 with TRBJ2-1; a possible D gene is TRBD2 (6 bases). Germline V lookup: CDR1 LNHDA, CDR2 SQIVND (reference sequence). The CDR3 is 16 residues long. Trimming took off 3 bases at V and 1 base at J, with 13 bases between the two ends. Here the CDR3 reads CASSMGSGRSYNEQFF. As DNA, the CDR3 is TGTGCCAGTAGTATGGGGTCAGGGAGGTCCTACAATGAGCAGTTCTTC.

The chain couples TRBV2 to TRBJ2-3; D gene unclear. V shed 8 bases and J shed 5 bases, with 14 bases lying between them. The length of the CDR3 is 13 residues. Germline CDR1 SNHLY, CDR2 FYNNEI. The CDR3 sequence is CASCLDHRDTQYF. For the CDR3, the DNA is TGTGCCAGCTGTCTCGACCACAGAGATACGCAGTATTTT. Drawing the rest from reference TRBV2 and TRBJ2-3, the complete variable domain is EPEVTQTPSHQVTQMGQEVILRCVPISNHLYFYWYRQILGQKVEFLVSFYNNEISEKSEIFDDQFSVERPDGSNFTLKIRSTKLEDSAMYFCASCLDHRDTQYFGPGTRLTVL.

CDR3: CATSRDHQRGNQPQHF. Written as DNA, the CDR3 is TGTGCCACCAGCAGAGATCATCAAAGGGGCAATCAGCCCCAGCATTTT. V gene TRBV15 combines with J gene TRBJ1-5, with D unresolved. This CDR3 has 16 amino acids. Trimming shortened V by 0 bases and J by 2 bases, and 11 bases separated the two germline ends. Germline CDR1 reads LNHNV; CDR2 reads YYDKDF (reference sequence).

The rearrangement joins TRBV30 to TRBJ2-5; 9 positions agree with TRBD1. The CDR3 runs to 15 residues. From germline, CDR1 is GTSNPN and CDR2 SVGIG (reference sequence). V trimming: 4 bases; J trimming: 4 bases; junction bases outside the gene matches: 10. The CDR3 DNA follows: TGTGCCTGGACCATGGGGACAGGGCCAGGAGAGACCCAGTACTTC. Amino acid sequence: CAWTMGTGPGETQYF.

V usage is TRBV5-4 and J usage is TRBJ2-2; no reliable D call. Trimming took 3 bases from V and 6 from J, leaving 12 bases between them. Germline loops: CDR1 SGHNT, CDR2 YYREEE (reference sequence). The CDR3 loop spans 14 amino acids. In nucleotides, the CDR3 is TGTGCCAGCAGCTCGGTTAATAGTGCCGGGGAGCTGTTTTTT. Its protein product is CASSSVNSAGELFF. Full variable domain (missing parts from reference TRBV5-4 and TRBJ2-2): ETGVTQSPTHLIKTRGQQVTLRCSSQSGHNTVSWYQQALGQGPQFIFQYYREEENGRGNFPPRFSGLQFPNYSSELNVNALELDDSALYLCASSSVNSAGELFFGEGSRLTVL.

The V and J genes are TRBV5-1 and TRBJ2-5; no firm D call. CDR3 length equals 11 residues. The germline V gene encodes CDR1 SGHRS and CDR2 YFSETQ. Trimming left V 2 bases short and J 5 bases short, with 4 bases between. CDR3 sequence: CASSFDETQYF. DNA for the CDR3: TGCGCCAGCAGCTTCGACGAGACCCAGTACTTC.

The V call is TRBV6-1, the J call TRBJ2-5; 9 positions agree with TRBD1. The CDR3 totals 15 residues. With V trimmed by 3 bases and J by 5 bases, 7 bases remained unmatched. Looked up from germline, CDR1 is MNHNS and CDR2 is SASEGT. In DNA form, the CDR3 reads TGTGCCAGCAGTGACACAGGGGGCTCAGGGGAGACCCAGTACTTC. Its translation is CASSDTGGSGETQYF.

This clone appeared a few times. This rearrangement joins TRBV10-1 to TRBJ1-4; no clear D gene. Germline V gives CDR1 WNHNN, CDR2 SYGVQD (reference sequence). Trimming took off 10 bases at V and 10 bases at J, with 13 bases between the two ends. The CDR3 runs 11 residues. CDR3 sequence: CANRPDGKLFF. CDR3 nucleotide sequence: TGCGCCAACCGCCCCGATGGAAAACTGTTTTTT.

This chain joins TRBV5-1 and TRBJ2-5; D possibly matches TRBD1 or TRBD2 (5 bases each). Germline CDR1 reads SGHRS; CDR2 reads YFSETQ. Trimming removed 2 bases at V and 2 bases at J, with 10 bases between. CDR3 length equals 14 residues. CDR3 amino acids: CASSFVGEQETQYF. In DNA form, the CDR3 reads TGCGCCAGCAGCTTTGTGGGGGAACAAGAGACCCAGTACTTC.

This rearrangement joins TRBV4-1 to TRBJ2-3; 10 nucleotides align to TRBD1. V lost 4 bases and J lost 9; bases outside the gene matches: 10. CDR3 length: 15 amino acids. CDR1 and CDR2 from the germline V gene are MGHRA and YSYEKL. The CDR3 DNA follows: TGCGCCAGCAGCCCGACCGGGACAGGGGCCGGAACGCAGTATTTT. Protein: CASSPTGTGAGTQYF.